The 17 T cell receptor beta chains given below trace back to one sample, sequenced in a study of Ad26.COV2.S vaccination and SARS-CoV-2 variants. The assay was immunoSEQ multiplex PCR, and TCRdb's table has in-frame clones only and misses some. The sample consists of fewer than 55,000 clones, approximately 83% of them appearing once. This sample comprised peripheral blood, obtained after recovery from COVID-19. These receptors originate from a human donor who had recovered from COVID-19.

The J gene is TRBJ1-5, the V gene TRBV7-2, with unresolved D. The V gene lost 5 bases and the J gene lost 4 bases, with 9 bases spanning the gap. Germline assignment: CDR1 SGHTA and CDR2 FQGNSA. This CDR3 contains 13 residues. The CDR3 DNA follows: TGTGCCAGCAGCCCCGGGTCAAATCAGCCCCAGCATTTT. Translating gives CASSPGSNQPQHF.

The gene calls are TRBV5-8 and TRBJ1-1; D is uncertain. There are 14 residues in the CDR3. Trimming shortened V by 0 bases and J by 2 bases, and 8 bases separated the two germline ends. The V gene's germline CDR1 is SGHTS and CDR2 YDEGEE. CDR3 amino acids: CASSLGTANTEAFF. The CDR3 DNA reads as TGTGCCAGCAGCTTGGGGACGGCCAACACTGAAGCTTTCTTT.

V is TRBV28 and J is TRBJ1-1; TRBD1 aligns across 8 bases. V gave up 6 bases and J gave up 0 bases; unmatched junction bases: 9. This CDR3 region has 16 residues. CDR1 MDHEN and CDR2 SYDVKM come from the germline V gene. The CDR3 loop reads CASRSTGGRVNTEAFF. The CDR3 DNA sequence: TGTGCCAGCAGATCAACAGGGGGAAGGGTGAACACTGAAGCTTTCTTT.

This clone appeared a single time. V is TRBV15 and J is TRBJ1-5, with no clear D. The germline V gene encodes CDR1 LNHNV and CDR2 YYDKDF (reference sequence). CDR3 length: 14 amino acids. The V and J ends lost 1 base and 7 bases respectively, with 11 bases between them. CDR3 loop: CATSRAYVGQPQHF. The CDR3 nucleotides are TGTGCCACCAGCAGAGCTTACGTCGGGCAGCCCCAGCATTTT.

J is TRBJ1-2 and V is TRBV11-2; perhaps TRBD1 as D (5 bases). The CDR3 runs to 14 residues. Germline loops: CDR1 SGHAT, CDR2 FQNNGV. Trimming removed 5 bases at V and 4 bases at J, with 14 bases between. The CDR3 region is CASSALRGRYGYTF. In DNA form, the CDR3 reads TGTGCCAGCAGCGCCCTGAGGGGTCGCTATGGCTACACCTTC.

The rearrangement uses TRBV3-1 (or the pseudogene TRBV3-2) and TRBJ1-1, with D possibly being TRBD1 (5 bases). The V end was cut by 2 bases, the J end by 3 bases, with 10 bases between. Germline V lookup: CDR1 LGHDT, CDR2 YNNKEL (reference sequence). The CDR3 totals 14 residues. CDR3 residues: CASSQWDSYTEAFF. The CDR3 DNA sequence: TGTGCCAGCAGCCAATGGGACTCATACACTGAAGCTTTCTTT.

V is TRBV5-1 and J is TRBJ2-2, with 8 bases aligning to TRBD1. Germline values: CDR1 SGHRS, CDR2 YFSETQ. Unmatched junction bases numbered 1, after V lost 0 bases and J lost 3 bases. The CDR3 runs 15 residues. This CDR3 is CASSLGTGHTGELFF. The CDR3 region has the DNA TGCGCCAGCAGCTTGGGGACAGGGCACACCGGGGAGCTGTTTTTT.

This clone was seen only once. This sequence joins TRBV28 and TRBJ1-2, with D possibly matching TRBD1 (6 bases). Looked up from germline, CDR1 is MDHEN and CDR2 is SYDVKM. The CDR3 has 15 amino acids. Between the trimmed V and J ends, which lost 6 bases and 1 base, there was a span of 15 bases. CDR3 sequence: CASSRTGTLNYGYTF. The CDR3 DNA is TGTGCCAGCAGCCGTACAGGGACCCTTAACTATGGCTACACCTTC.

This chain links TRBV10-1 with TRBJ1-4; 11 bases are a match to TRBD1. With V trimmed by 6 bases and J by 5 bases, 5 bases remained unmatched. The germline CDR1 and CDR2 sequences are WNHNN and SYGVQD (reference sequence). CDR3 size: 15 residues. Here the CDR3 DNA reads TGCGCCAGCAGCCGAGGGGACAGGGGGAATGAAAAACTGTTTTTT. Protein sequence: CASSRGDRGNEKLFF.

The chain has TRBV12-3 or TRBV12-4 and TRBJ2-5; D uncertain. V lost 2 bases and J lost 5, with 9 bases in between. CDR3 size: 13 residues. In DNA form, the CDR3 reads TGTGCCAGCAGTTTAAGCCCACAGGAGACCCAGTACTTC. Protein product: CASSLSPQETQYF.

The V gene is TRBV7-9, the J gene TRBJ2-5; unclear D gene. The germline V and J ends were trimmed by 0 bases and 5 bases, with 10 bases remaining between them. The V gene's germline CDR1 is SEHNR and CDR2 FQNEAQ (reference sequence). CDR3 length equals 14 residues. The CDR3 DNA reads as TGTGCCAGCAGCTTAGCTCTAGTGGGCGAGACCCAGTACTTC. It is translated as CASSLALVGETQYF.

This rearrangement joins TRBV15 to TRBJ2-7, with a tentative D call TRBD1 (5 bases). Germline values: CDR1 LNHNV, CDR2 YYDKDF (reference sequence). V was pared by 4 bases and J by 2 bases, with 15 bases between. The CDR3 covers 15 residues. Here the CDR3 DNA reads TGTGCCACCAGCAACAGAAGAAGGGGTGCCTACGAGCAGTACGTC. Translation gives CATSNRRRGAYEQYV.

The genes are TRBV18 and TRBJ2-7, with D possibly being TRBD2 (6 bases). In germline, CDR1 is KGHSH, CDR2 LQKENI. V shed 4 bases and J shed 1 base, with 14 bases lying between them. CDR3 size: 15 residues. CDR3 residues: CASSRGTVESYEQYV. Here the CDR3 DNA reads TGTGCCAGCTCACGCGGGACTGTTGAGTCCTACGAGCAGTACGTC.

The table lists this clone with a few counts. V is TRBV4-2 and J is TRBJ1-5; 7 bases map to TRBD1. The trim removed 5 bases at V and 4 bases at J, leaving 11 bases unmatched. Germline V CDR1 and CDR2: LGHNA, YNFKEQ. There are 16 residues in the CDR3. CDR3 loop: CASSLSGQNLNQPQHF. The CDR3 DNA reads as TGTGCCAGCAGCTTGTCGGGACAGAATTTAAATCAGCCCCAGCATTTT.

This rearrangement joins TRBV18 to TRBJ1-5; TRBD1 aligns across 7 bases. Germline V gives CDR1 KGHSH, CDR2 LQKENI. CDR3 length equals 17 residues. After removal of 6 bases from V and 2 bases from J, the junction contained 13 bases not matched to a gene. CDR3 in DNA: TGTGCCAGCTCGCGGCCCTTAGACAGGGCTCGCAATCAGCCCCAGCATTTT. It specifies CASSRPLDRARNQPQHF.

The chain combines TRBV5-1 with TRBJ1-3; maybe TRBD1 (5 bases). Trimming removed 3 bases at V and 8 bases at J, with 15 bases between. CDR3 length: 14 residues. Germline CDR1 reads SGHRS; CDR2 reads YFSETQ. CDR3 loop: CASSWDSGADTIYF. CDR3 nucleotide sequence: TGCGCCAGCAGCTGGGACTCCGGTGCGGACACCATATATTTT.

V is TRBV5-4 and J is TRBJ1-6, with D possibly TRBD1 on 5 matching bases. Trimming removed 1 base from V and 8 bases from J, with 16 bases in between. The germline V gene encodes CDR1 SGHNT and CDR2 YYREEE (reference sequence). The CDR3 consists of 16 residues. The CDR3 region is CASSLNIGRADSPLHF. For the CDR3, the DNA is TGTGCCAGCAGCTTGAATATTGGCAGGGCAGATTCACCCCTCCACTTT.